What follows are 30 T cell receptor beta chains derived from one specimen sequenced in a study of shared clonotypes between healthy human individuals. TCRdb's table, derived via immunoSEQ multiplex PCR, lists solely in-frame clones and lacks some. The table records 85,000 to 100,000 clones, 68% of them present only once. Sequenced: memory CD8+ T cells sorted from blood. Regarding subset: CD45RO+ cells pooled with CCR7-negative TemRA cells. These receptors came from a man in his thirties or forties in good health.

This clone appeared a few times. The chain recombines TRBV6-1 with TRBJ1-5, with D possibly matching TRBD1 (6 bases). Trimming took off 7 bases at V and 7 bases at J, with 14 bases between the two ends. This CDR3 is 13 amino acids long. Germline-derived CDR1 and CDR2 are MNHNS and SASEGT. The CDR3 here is CASNVGGDQPQHF. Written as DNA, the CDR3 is TGTGCCAGCAACGTAGGGGGGGACCAGCCCCAGCATTTT.

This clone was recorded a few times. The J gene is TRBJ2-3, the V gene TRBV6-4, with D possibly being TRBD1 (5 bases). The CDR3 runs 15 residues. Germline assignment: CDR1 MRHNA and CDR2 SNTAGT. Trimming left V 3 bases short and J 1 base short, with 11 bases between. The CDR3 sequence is CASSEGQTGTDTQYF. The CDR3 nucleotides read TGTGCCAGCAGTGAGGGGCAGACTGGCACAGATACGCAGTATTTT.

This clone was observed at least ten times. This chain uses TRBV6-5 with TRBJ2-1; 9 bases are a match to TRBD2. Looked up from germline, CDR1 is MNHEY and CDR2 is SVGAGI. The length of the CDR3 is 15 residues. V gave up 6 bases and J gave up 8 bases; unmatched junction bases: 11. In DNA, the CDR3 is TGTGCCAGCAGCCCCGGGACTAGCAGGAATGATGAGCAGTTCTTC. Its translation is CASSPGTSRNDEQFF.

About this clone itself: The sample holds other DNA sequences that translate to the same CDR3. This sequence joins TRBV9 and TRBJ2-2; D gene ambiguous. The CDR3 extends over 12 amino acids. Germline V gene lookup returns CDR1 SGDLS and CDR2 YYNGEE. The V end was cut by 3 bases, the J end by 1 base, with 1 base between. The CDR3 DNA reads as TGTGCCAGCAGCGAGAACACCGGGGAGCTGTTTTTT. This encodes CASSENTGELFF.

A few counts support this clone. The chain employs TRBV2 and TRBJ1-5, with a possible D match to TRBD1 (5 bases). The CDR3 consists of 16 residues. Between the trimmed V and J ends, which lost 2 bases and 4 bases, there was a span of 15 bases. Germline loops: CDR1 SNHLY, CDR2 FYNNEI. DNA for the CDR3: TGTGCCAGCAGTGAACAGGGCATAGACGTGAATCAGCCCCAGCATTTT. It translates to CASSEQGIDVNQPQHF.

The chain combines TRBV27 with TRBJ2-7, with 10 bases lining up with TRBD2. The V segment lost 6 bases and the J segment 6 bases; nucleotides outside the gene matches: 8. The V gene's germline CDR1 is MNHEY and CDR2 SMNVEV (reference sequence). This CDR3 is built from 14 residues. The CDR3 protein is CASSLAGVFSEQYF. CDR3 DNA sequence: TGTGCCAGCAGCCTAGCGGGAGTTTTCTCCGAGCAGTACTTC.

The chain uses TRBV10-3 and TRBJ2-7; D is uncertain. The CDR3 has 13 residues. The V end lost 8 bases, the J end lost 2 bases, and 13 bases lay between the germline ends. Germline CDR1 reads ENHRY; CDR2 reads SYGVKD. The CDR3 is CAILGQQTYEQYF. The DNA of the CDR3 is TGTGCCATCTTGGGTCAACAGACCTACGAGCAGTACTTC.

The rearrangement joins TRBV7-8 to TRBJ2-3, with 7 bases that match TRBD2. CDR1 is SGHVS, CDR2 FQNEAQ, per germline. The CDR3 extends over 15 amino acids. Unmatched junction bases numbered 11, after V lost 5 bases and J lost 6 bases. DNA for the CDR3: TGTGCCAGCAGCAGCCCTCTGGCGGGAGATGATACGCAGTATTTT. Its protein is CASSSPLAGDDTQYF.

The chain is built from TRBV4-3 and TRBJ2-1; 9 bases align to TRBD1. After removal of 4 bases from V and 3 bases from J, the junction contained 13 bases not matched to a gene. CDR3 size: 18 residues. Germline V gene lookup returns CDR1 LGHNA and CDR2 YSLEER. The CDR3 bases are TGCGCCAGCAGCCCCGGGACAGGGACCACTAGCGACTACAATGAGCAGTTCTTC. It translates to CASSPGTGTTSDYNEQFF.

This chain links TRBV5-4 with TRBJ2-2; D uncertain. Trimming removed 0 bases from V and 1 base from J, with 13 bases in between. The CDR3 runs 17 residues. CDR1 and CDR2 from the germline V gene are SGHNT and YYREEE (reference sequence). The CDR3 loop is CASSLDPGRVNTGELFF. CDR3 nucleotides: TGTGCCAGCAGCTTGGACCCCGGAAGGGTGAACACCGGGGAGCTGTTTTTT.

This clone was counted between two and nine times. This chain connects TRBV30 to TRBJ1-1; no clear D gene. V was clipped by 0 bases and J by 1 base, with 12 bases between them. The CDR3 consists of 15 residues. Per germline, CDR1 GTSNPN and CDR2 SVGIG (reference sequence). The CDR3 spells CAWSVHRMGNTEAFF. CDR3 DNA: TGTGCCTGGAGTGTACACCGGATGGGGAACACTGAAGCTTTCTTT.

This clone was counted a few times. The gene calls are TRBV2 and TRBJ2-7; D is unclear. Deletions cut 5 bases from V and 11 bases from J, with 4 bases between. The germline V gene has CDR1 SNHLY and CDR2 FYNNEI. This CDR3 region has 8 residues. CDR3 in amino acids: CASSREYF. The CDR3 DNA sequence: TGTGCCAGCAGTCGAGAGTACTTC.

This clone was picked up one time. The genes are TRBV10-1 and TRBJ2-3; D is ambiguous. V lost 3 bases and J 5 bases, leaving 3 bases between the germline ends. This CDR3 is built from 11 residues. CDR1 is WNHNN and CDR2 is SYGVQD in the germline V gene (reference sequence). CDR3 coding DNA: TGCGCCAGCAGTGACAGAGATACGCAGTATTTT. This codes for CASSDRDTQYF.

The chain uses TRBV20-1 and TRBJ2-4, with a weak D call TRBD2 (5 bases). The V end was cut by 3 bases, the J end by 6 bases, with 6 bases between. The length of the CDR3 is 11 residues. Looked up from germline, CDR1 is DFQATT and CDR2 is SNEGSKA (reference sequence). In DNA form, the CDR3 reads TGCAGTGCTAGCGAGGGAAACATTCAGTACTTC. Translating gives CSASEGNIQYF.

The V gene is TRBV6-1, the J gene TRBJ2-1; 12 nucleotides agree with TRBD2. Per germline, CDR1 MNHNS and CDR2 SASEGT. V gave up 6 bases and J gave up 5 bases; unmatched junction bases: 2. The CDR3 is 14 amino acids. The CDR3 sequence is CASRRLAGDNEQFF. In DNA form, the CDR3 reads TGTGCCAGCAGACGACTAGCGGGGGACAATGAGCAGTTCTTC.

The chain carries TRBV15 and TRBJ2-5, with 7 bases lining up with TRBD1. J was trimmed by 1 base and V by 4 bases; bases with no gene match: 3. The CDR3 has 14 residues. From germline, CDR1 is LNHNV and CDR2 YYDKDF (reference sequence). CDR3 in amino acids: CATSKGGSQETQYF. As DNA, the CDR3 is TGTGCCACCAGCAAAGGGGGCAGCCAAGAGACCCAGTACTTC.

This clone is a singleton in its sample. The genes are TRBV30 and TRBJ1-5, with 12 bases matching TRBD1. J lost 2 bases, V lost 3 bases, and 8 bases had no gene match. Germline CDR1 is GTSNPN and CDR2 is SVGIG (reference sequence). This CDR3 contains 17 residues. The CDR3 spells CAWSRDRGPSGNQPQHF. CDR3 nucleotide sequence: TGTGCCTGGAGCCGGGACAGGGGGCCGTCGGGCAATCAGCCCCAGCATTTT.

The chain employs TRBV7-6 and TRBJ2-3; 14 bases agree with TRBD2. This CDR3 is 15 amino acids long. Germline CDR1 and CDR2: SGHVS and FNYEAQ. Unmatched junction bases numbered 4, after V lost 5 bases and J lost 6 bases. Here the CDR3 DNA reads TGTGCCAGCAGCGCCGGGACTAGCGGGAGTGATACGCAGTATTTT. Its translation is CASSAGTSGSDTQYF.

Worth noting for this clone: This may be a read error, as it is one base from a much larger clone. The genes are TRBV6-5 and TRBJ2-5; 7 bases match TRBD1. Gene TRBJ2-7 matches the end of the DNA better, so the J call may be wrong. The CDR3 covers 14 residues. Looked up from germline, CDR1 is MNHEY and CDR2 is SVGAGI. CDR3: CASSAGAGGYEQYF. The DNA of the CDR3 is TGTGCCAGCAGTGCCGGGGCAGGGGGCTACGAGCAGTACTTC.

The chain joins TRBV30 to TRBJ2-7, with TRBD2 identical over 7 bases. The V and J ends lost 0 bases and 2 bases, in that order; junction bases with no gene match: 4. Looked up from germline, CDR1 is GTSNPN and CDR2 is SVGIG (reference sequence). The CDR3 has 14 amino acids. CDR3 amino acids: CAWSVGGITYEQYF. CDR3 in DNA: TGTGCCTGGAGTGTCGGGGGGATCACCTACGAGCAGTACTTC. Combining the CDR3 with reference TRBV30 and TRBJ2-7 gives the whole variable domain SQTIHQWPATLVQPVGSPLSLECTVEGTSNPNLYWYRQAAGRGLQLLFYSVGIGQISSEVPQNLSASRPQDRQFILSSKKLLLSDSGFYLCAWSVGGITYEQYFGPGTRLTVT.

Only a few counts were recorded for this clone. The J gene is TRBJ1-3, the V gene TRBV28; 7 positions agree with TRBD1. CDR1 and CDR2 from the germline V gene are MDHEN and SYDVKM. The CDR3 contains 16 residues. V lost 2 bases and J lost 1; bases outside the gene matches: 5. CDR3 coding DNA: TGTGCCAGCAGTTTAGCGACAGGGTTGTCTGGAAACACCATATATTTT. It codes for CASSLATGLSGNTIYF.

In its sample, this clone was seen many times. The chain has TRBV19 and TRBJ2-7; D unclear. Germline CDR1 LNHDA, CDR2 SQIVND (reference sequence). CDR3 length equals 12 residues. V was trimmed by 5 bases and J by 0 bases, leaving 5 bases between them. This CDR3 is CASSAGSYEQYF. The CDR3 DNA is TGTGCCAGTAGTGCCGGCTCCTACGAGCAGTACTTC.

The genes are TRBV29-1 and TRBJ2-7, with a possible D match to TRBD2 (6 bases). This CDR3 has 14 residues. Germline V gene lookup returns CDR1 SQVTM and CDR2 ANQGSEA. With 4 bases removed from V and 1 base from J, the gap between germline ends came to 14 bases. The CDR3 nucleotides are TGCAGCGTTGTGGTATTCGGGGGTTCCTACGAGCAGTACTTC. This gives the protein CSVVVFGGSYEQYF.

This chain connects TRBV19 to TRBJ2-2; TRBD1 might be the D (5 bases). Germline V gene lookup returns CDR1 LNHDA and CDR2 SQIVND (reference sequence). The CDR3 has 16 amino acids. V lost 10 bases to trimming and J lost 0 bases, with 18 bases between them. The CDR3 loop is CAIFPDKRTNTGELFF. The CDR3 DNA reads TGTGCCATTTTCCCGGACAAACGTACGAACACCGGGGAGCTGTTTTTT.

As DNA, the CDR3 is TGTGCCAGCATGTCCGGGACAGGGTCTGCCGGGGAGCTGTTTTTT. Translated, it gives CASMSGTGSAGELFF. The V call is TRBV6-5, the J call TRBJ2-2, with 9 bases aligning to TRBD1. This CDR3 contains 15 residues. V lost 7 bases, J lost 6 bases, and 9 bases stayed unmatched. The germline gives CDR1 MNHEY, CDR2 SVGAGI.

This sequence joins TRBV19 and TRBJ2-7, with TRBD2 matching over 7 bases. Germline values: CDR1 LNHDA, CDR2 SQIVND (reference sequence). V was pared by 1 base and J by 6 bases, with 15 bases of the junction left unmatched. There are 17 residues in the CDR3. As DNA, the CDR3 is TGTGCCAGTAGTATAGGCCGTGGTGCAAGCGGGACCGGCGAGCAGTACTTC. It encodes CASSIGRGASGTGEQYF.

CDR3 in DNA: TGTGCCAGCAGCTCCCTCCGGGCAGCGAACACCGGGGAGCTGTTTTTT. Protein product: CASSSLRAANTGELFF. This chain links TRBV5-6 with TRBJ2-2; D is ambiguous. Germline V gives CDR1 SGHDT, CDR2 YYEEEE. CDR3 length: 16 residues. V was shortened by 3 bases and J by 0 bases, with 12 bases between the two germline ends. Variable domain in full (rest from reference TRBV5-6 and TRBJ2-2): DAGVTQSPTHLIKTRGQQVTLRCSPKSGHDTVSWYQQALGQGPQFIFQYYEEEERQRGNFPDRFSGHQFPNYSSELNVNALLLGDSALYLCASSSLRAANTGELFFGEGSRLTVL.

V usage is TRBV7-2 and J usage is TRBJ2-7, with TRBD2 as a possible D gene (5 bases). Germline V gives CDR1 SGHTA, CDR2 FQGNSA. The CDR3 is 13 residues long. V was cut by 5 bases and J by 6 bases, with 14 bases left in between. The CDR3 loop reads CASSNQLVSEQYF. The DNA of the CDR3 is TGTGCCAGCAGCAATCAACTAGTTTCCGAGCAGTACTTC.

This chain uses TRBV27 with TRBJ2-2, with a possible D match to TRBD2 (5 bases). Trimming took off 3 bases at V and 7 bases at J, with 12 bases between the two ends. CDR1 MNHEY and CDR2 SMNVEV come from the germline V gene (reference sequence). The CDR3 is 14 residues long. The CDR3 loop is CASSLLRRDGELFF. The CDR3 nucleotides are TGTGCCAGCAGTTTGCTCCGACGGGACGGGGAGCTGTTTTTT.

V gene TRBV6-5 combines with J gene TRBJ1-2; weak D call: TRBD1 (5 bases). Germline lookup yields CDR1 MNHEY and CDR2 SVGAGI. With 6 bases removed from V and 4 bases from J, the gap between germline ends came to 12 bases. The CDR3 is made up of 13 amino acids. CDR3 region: CASRPYGAYGYTF. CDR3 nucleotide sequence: TGTGCCAGCAGGCCTTATGGGGCCTATGGCTACACCTTC.